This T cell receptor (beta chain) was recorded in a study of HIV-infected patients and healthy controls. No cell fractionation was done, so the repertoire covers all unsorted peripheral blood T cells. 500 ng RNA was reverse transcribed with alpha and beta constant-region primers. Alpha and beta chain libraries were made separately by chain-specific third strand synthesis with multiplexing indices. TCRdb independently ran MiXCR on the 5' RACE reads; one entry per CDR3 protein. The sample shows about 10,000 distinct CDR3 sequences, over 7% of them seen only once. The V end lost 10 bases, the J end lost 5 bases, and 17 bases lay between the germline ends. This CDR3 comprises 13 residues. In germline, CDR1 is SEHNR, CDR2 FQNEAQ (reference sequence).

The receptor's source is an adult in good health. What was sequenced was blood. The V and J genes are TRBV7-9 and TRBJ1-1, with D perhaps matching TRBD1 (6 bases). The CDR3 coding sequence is TGTGCCAACGCGATACAGGGTAGTACTGAAGCTTTCTTT. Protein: CANAIQGSTEAFF.